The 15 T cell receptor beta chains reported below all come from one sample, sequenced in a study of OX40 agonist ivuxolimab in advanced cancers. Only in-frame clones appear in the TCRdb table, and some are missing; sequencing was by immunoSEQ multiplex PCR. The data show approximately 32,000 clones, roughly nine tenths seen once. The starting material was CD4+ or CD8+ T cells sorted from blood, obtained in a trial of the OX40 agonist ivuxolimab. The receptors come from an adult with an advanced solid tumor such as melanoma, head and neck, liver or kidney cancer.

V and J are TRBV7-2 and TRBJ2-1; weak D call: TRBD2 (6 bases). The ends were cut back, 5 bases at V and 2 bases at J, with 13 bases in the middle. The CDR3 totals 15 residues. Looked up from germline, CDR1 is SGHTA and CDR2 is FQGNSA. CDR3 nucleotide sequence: TGTGCCAGCAGCCCACCGGGACTTACCTACAATGAGCAGTTCTTC. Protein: CASSPPGLTYNEQFF.

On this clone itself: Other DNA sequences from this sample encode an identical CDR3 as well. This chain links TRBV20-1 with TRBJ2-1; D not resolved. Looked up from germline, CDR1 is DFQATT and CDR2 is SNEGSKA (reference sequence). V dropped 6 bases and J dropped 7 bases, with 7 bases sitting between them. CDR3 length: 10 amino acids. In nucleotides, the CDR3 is TGCAGTGCCCTACGGAATGAGCAGTTCTTC. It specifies CSALRNEQFF.

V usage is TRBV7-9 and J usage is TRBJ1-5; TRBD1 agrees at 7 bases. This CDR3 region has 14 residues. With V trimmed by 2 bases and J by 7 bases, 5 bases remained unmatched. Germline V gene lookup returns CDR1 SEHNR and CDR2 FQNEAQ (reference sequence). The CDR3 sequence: CASSLKTGPQPQHF. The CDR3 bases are TGTGCCAGCAGCTTAAAGACAGGGCCCCAGCCCCAGCATTTT.

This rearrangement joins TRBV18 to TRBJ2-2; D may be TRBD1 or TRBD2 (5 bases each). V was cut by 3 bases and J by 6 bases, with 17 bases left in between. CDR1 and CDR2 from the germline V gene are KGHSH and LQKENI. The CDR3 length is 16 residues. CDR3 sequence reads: CASSPRDLRVAGELFF. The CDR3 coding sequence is TGTGCCAGCTCACCTAGGGACCTCAGGGTGGCCGGGGAGCTGTTTTTT.

CDR3 in amino acids: CASSLATGGNTEAFF. As DNA, the CDR3 is TGCGCCAGCAGCTTGGCGACAGGTGGGAACACTGAAGCTTTCTTT. This chain joins TRBV5-1 and TRBJ1-1, with a weak D call TRBD1 (6 bases). Germline V CDR1 and CDR2: SGHRS, YFSETQ. CDR3 length equals 15 residues. V lost 0 bases to trimming and J lost 1 base, with 10 bases between them.

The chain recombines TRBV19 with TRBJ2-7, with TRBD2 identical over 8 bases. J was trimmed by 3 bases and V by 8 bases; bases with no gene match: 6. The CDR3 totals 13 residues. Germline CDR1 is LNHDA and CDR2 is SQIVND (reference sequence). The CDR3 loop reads CASSGTSRYEQYF. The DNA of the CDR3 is TGTGCCAGTTCCGGGACTAGTCGCTACGAGCAGTACTTC.

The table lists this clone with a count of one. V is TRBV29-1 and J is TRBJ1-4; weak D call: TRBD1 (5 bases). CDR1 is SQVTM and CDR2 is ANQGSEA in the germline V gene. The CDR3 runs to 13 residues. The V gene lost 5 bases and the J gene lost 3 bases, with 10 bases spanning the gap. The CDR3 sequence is CSVKTASNEKLFF. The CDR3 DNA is TGCAGCGTTAAGACAGCCTCTAATGAAAAACTGTTTTTT.

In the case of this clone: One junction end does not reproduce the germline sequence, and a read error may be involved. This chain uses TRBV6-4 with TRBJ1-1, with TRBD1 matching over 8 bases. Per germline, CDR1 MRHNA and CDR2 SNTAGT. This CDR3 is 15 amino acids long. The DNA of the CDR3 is TGTGCCAGCAGTGACTCCGCAGGGGGCGCGCACGTGGAATACTTT. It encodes CASSDSAGGAHVEYF.

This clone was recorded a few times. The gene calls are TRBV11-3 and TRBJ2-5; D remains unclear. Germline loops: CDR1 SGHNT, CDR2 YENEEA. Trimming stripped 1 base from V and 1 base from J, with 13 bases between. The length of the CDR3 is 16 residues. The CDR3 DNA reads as TGTGCCAGCAGCTTAGTCGTCTACAACAGCCAAGAGACCCAGTACTTC. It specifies CASSLVVYNSQETQYF.

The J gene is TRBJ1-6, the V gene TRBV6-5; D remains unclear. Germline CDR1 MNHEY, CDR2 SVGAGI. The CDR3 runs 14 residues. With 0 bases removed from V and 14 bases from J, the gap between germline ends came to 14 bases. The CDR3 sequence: CASSYSTDGFTLHF. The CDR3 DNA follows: TGTGCCAGCAGTTACTCCACGGACGGCTTTACCCTCCACTTT.

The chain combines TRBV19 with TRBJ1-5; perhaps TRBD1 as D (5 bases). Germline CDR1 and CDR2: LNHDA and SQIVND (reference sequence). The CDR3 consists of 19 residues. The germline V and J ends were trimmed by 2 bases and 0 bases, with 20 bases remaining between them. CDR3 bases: TGTGCCAGTAGTATAAGTCGCCAGGAAACAGGTAATAGCAATCAGCCCCAGCATTTT. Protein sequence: CASSISRQETGNSNQPQHF.

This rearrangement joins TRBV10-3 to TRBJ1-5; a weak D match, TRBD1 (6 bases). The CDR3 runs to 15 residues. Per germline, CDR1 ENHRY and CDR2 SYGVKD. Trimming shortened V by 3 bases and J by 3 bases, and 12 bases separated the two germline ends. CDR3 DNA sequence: TGTGCCATCAGTGATACAGGGAGGAACAATCAGCCCCAGCATTTT. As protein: CAISDTGRNNQPQHF.

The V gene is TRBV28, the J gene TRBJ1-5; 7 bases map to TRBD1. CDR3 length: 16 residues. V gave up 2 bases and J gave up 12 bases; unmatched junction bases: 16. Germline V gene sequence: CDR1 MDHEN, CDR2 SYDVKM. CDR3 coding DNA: TGTGCCAGCAGTTTAATCTTTACAGGGGCCTGGGGGGGCCAGCATTTT. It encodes CASSLIFTGAWGGQHF.

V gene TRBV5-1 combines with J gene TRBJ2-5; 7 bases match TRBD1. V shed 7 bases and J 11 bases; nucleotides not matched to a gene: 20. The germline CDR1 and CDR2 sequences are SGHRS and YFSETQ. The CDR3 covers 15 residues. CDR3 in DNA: TGCGCCAGCTCAGACTCCGGGACAGCGTTTGAGGAGCAGTACTTC. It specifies CASSDSGTAFEEQYF.

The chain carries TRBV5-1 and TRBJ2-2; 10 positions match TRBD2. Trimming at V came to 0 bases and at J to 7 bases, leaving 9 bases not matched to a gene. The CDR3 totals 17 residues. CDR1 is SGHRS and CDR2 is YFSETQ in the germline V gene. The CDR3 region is CASSLGLAGELDGELFF. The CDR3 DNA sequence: TGCGCCAGCAGCTTGGGTCTAGCGGGAGAGCTTGACGGGGAGCTGTTTTTT.